One TCR beta chain is described in this entry. The antigen remains unidentified. At the time of sampling, donors were nominally healthy, though unrecorded immune exposures were likely. This sample was taken from a study of cytomegalovirus exposure and HLA in healthy donors. Overall study results and limits: In a later analysis, HLA-associated beta chains showed higher expansion and lower generation probabilities than comparable chains.

Trimming cost V 3 bases and J 5 bases; bases outside gene matches: 0. Germline lookup yields CDR1 SGHTA and CDR2 FQGNSA. The CDR3 runs 13 residues. Both 60 Vbeta primers and 13 Jbeta primers went into the PCR. Profiling relied on immunoSEQ multiplex PCR, and the TCRdb table lists in-frame clones only, not all of them. The data show some 89,000 clones, nearly 80% seen once. This clonotype originated in a woman aged 40-49 years in good health and CMV-seropositive. V usage is TRBV7-2 and J usage is TRBJ2-1; 8 bases line up with TRBD2. Sequenced: PBMCs. Here the CDR3 DNA reads TGTGCCAGCAGCTTGGGACTAGACAATGAGCAGTTCTTC. Amino acid sequence: CASSLGLDNEQFF.